One sample yielded the 22 T cell receptor beta chains listed below, sequenced in a study of control samples from healthy donors and cancer patients. The protocol was immunoSEQ multiplex PCR, while the TCRdb copy is restricted to in-frame clones and leaves out a portion. There are some 79,000 clones in the sample; 89% occur only once, and approximately 7% lies in the top ten. Sequences were obtained from blood. The receptors derive from a man aged 45 to 65 in good health.

This chain links TRBV5-1 with TRBJ1-4; TRBD1 is a possible D gene (5 bases). CDR1 SGHRS and CDR2 YFSETQ come from the germline V gene. CDR3 size: 16 residues. Between the trimmed V and J ends, which lost 3 bases and 7 bases, there was a span of 19 bases. DNA of the CDR3: TGCGCCAGCAGCTGGTTGTCTTTAGGGGCCGGTGAAAAACTGTTTTTT. It specifies CASSWLSLGAGEKLFF.

The V and J genes are TRBV14 and TRBJ2-3, with D perhaps matching TRBD1 (6 bases). The CDR3 is made up of 16 amino acids. V was clipped by 0 bases and J by 2 bases, with 12 bases between them. Germline V lookup: CDR1 SGHDN, CDR2 FVKESK. DNA of the CDR3: TGTGCCAGCAGCCAAGACCTACAGGGTCCCACAGATACGCAGTATTTT. It codes for CASSQDLQGPTDTQYF.

This clone was counted a few times. V and J are TRBV6-5 and TRBJ2-7; 9 bases agree with TRBD2. J lost 0 bases, V lost 7 bases, and 4 bases had no gene match. The CDR3 length is 14 residues. In germline, CDR1 is MNHEY, CDR2 SVGAGI. This CDR3 reads CASKERGVSYEQYF. As DNA, the CDR3 is TGTGCCAGCAAAGAGCGGGGGGTCTCCTACGAGCAGTACTTC.

The chain employs TRBV19 and TRBJ1-4; 7 bases match TRBD1. The CDR3 is 13 residues long. The V segment lost 7 bases and the J segment 6 bases; nucleotides outside the gene matches: 5. Germline CDR1 reads LNHDA; CDR2 reads SQIVND (reference sequence). CDR3 DNA: TGTGCCAGTAAACAGGGGACGGATGAAAAACTGTTTTTT. As protein: CASKQGTDEKLFF.

This sequence joins TRBV15 and TRBJ2-3; TRBD1 matches at 11 bases. V gave up 9 bases and J gave up 0 bases; unmatched junction bases: 5. Germline values: CDR1 LNHNV, CDR2 YYDKDF (reference sequence). There are 15 residues in the CDR3. The CDR3 here is CATGGQGASTDTQYF. CDR3 sequence (DNA): TGTGCCACGGGTGGACAGGGGGCCAGCACAGATACGCAGTATTTT.

The table lists this clone with a count of one. The rearrangement uses TRBV19 and TRBJ2-3; 9 bases are a match to TRBD2. Germline V gene sequence: CDR1 LNHDA, CDR2 SQIVND (reference sequence). The ends lost 3 bases at V and 5 bases at J; junction bases unmatched: 9. CDR3 length: 16 residues. In DNA form, the CDR3 reads TGTGCCAGTAGTATCACGGGCGGGGGGGCGCGAGATACGCAGTATTTT. Its protein is CASSITGGGARDTQYF.

This clone was seen once. V is TRBV5-1 and J is TRBJ2-7; 9 nucleotides match TRBD1. V shed 7 bases and J 6 bases; nucleotides not matched to a gene: 11. Germline CDR1 reads SGHRS; CDR2 reads YFSETQ. The CDR3 consists of 14 residues. CDR3: CASRRGTGISEQYF. CDR3 bases: TGCGCCAGCCGCCGGGGGACAGGGATATCCGAGCAGTACTTC.

The genes are TRBV2 and TRBJ1-5, with 12 positions matching TRBD1. The trim removed 7 bases at V and 8 bases at J, leaving 15 bases unmatched. CDR3 length equals 17 residues. Germline CDR1 reads SNHLY; CDR2 reads FYNNEI. CDR3 sequence: CASTAPPGTGGIKPQHF. In DNA, the CDR3 is TGTGCCAGCACCGCACCACCAGGGACAGGGGGCATCAAGCCCCAGCATTTT. The full variable domain, rest sourced from reference TRBV2 and TRBJ1-5, is EPEVTQTPSHQVTQMGQEVILRCVPISNHLYFYWYRQILGQKVEFLVSFYNNEISEKSEIFDDQFSVERPDGSNFTLKIRSTKLEDSAMYFCASTAPPGTGGIKPQHFGDGTRLSIL.

This chain links TRBV6-5 with TRBJ1-6; 8 bases agree with TRBD1. V trimming: 6 bases; J trimming: 8 bases; junction bases outside the gene matches: 6. The CDR3 length is 14 residues. Germline V gene data show CDR1 as MNHEY and CDR2 as SVGAGI. Here the CDR3 reads CASRMGQEYSPLHF. The CDR3, as DNA: TGTGCCAGCAGGATGGGACAGGAGTATTCACCCCTCCACTTT.

As for this clone: This specimen includes other DNA sequences encoding the same CDR3. V is TRBV7-9 and J is TRBJ2-1; D is unclear. The V gene lost 1 base and the J gene lost 4 bases, with 5 bases spanning the gap. This CDR3 is 13 amino acids long. The V gene's germline CDR1 is SEHNR and CDR2 FQNEAQ (reference sequence). The CDR3 bases are TGTGCCAGCAGCTTAGGCCAGTACAATGAGCAGTTCTTC. Encoded protein: CASSLGQYNEQFF. The full variable domain, rest sourced from reference TRBV7-9 and TRBJ2-1, is DTGVSQNPRHKITKRGQNVTFRCDPISEHNRLYWYRQTLGQGPEFLTYFQNEAQLEKSRLLSDRFSAERPKGSFSTLEIQRTEQGDSAMYLCASSLGQYNEQFFGPGTRLTVL.

A single count supports this clone. The gene calls are TRBV2 and TRBJ1-2; D is unresolved. Deletions cut 8 bases from V and 10 bases from J, with 14 bases between. Germline V CDR1 and CDR2: SNHLY, FYNNEI. This CDR3 spans 11 amino acids. The CDR3 spells CASSILSSYTF. The CDR3 bases are TGTGCCAGCTCCATCCTTTCGTCCTACACCTTC.

This chain uses TRBV29-1 with TRBJ1-4, with D unclear. V was shortened by 0 bases and J by 0 bases, with 2 bases between the two germline ends. Germline V gene lookup returns CDR1 SQVTM and CDR2 ANQGSEA. The CDR3 is 13 amino acids. CDR3 residues: CSVEDPTNEKLFF. The CDR3 DNA reads as TGCAGCGTTGAAGACCCAACTAATGAAAAACTGTTTTTT. Full variable domain (rest looked up from reference TRBV29-1 and TRBJ1-4): SAVISQKPSRDICQRGTSLTIQCQVDSQVTMMFWYRQQPGQSLTLIATANQGSEATYESGFVIDKFPISRPNLTFSTLTVSNMSPEDSSIYLCSVEDPTNEKLFFGSGTQLSVL.

The rearrangement uses TRBV7-9 and TRBJ2-5, with 11 nucleotides matching TRBD2. CDR3 size: 16 residues. Trimming took 5 bases from V and 3 from J; bases not matched to a gene: 8. CDR1 and CDR2 from the germline V gene are SEHNR and FQNEAQ (reference sequence). The CDR3 protein is CASSRRALAGEETQYF. The CDR3 DNA reads TGTGCCAGCAGCCGACGGGCACTAGCGGGGGAAGAGACCCAGTACTTC.

V usage is TRBV5-6 and J usage is TRBJ1-6; TRBD1 matches at 9 bases. The CDR3 is 18 residues long. Germline V CDR1 and CDR2: SGHDT, YYEEEE. The V gene end was trimmed by 4 bases and the J gene end by 1 base; junction bases not matched to a gene: 9. CDR3 amino acids: CASSHRDRVGSYNSPLHF. The CDR3, as DNA: TGTGCCAGCAGCCATAGGGACAGGGTTGGATCCTATAATTCACCCCTCCACTTT.

The chain links TRBV2 to TRBJ2-2, with D hard to call. Germline-derived CDR1 and CDR2 are SNHLY and FYNNEI. The CDR3 is 12 residues long. V lost 3 bases and J 3 bases, leaving 2 bases between the germline ends. DNA of the CDR3: TGTGCCAGCAGTGATTACACCGGGGAGCTGTTTTTT. Amino acids: CASSDYTGELFF.

For the CDR3, the DNA is TGCGCCAGCAGCCTGGTGATCGGGCAGTTCAATCAGCCCCAGCATTTT. Translating it yields CASSLVIGQFNQPQHF. V and J are TRBV4-1 and TRBJ1-5; D is ambiguous. V shed 4 bases and J shed 3 bases, with 16 bases lying between them. CDR1 MGHRA and CDR2 YSYEKL come from the germline V gene. The CDR3 contains 16 residues.

This clone was observed a single time. CDR3 nucleotides: TGTGCCAGCAGCCAGCCGAACGCAGGGGGACTGCGCAATCAGCCCCAGCATTTT. Amino acids: CASSQPNAGGLRNQPQHF. The chain joins TRBV4-2 to TRBJ1-5; 7 positions match TRBD1. The CDR3 is 18 residues long. Germline V gives CDR1 LGHNA, CDR2 YNFKEQ. After removal of 3 bases from V and 2 bases from J, the junction contained 13 bases not matched to a gene.

The chain couples TRBV7-9 to TRBJ2-1, with D possibly being TRBD1 (6 bases). This CDR3 contains 16 residues. V was pared by 5 bases and J by 0 bases, with 14 bases between. CDR1 is SEHNR, CDR2 FQNEAQ, per germline (reference sequence). CDR3 sequence reads: CASSPAQGNSYNEQFF. CDR3 nucleotides: TGTGCCAGCAGCCCCGCGCAGGGGAACTCCTACAATGAGCAGTTCTTC.

The rearrangement uses TRBV11-3 and TRBJ2-1; TRBD2 aligns across 9 bases. The CDR3 is 16 residues long. Trimming took 4 bases from V and 3 from J; bases not matched to a gene: 7. The germline CDR1 and CDR2 sequences are SGHNT and YENEEA. As DNA, the CDR3 is TGTGCCAGCAGCTCCCGGCTACTAGCGGGCTACAATGAGCAGTTCTTC. Its translation: CASSSRLLAGYNEQFF. Together with reference TRBV11-3 and TRBJ2-1, the CDR3 gives the full variable domain: EAGVVQSPRYKIIEKKQPVAFWCNPISGHNTLYWYLQNLGQGPELLIRYENEEAVDDSQLPKDRFSAERLKGVDSTLKIQPAELGDSAVYLCASSSRLLAGYNEQFFGPGTRLTVL.

This chain connects TRBV18 to TRBJ1-4; D not certain. The V gene lost 2 bases and the J gene lost 8 bases, with 15 bases spanning the gap. This CDR3 is built from 15 residues. The germline V gene has CDR1 KGHSH and CDR2 LQKENI. DNA of the CDR3: TGTGCCAGCTCACCAAGAGGGTCCCGGTCCGAAAAACTGTTTTTT. The encoded protein is CASSPRGSRSEKLFF.

The chain links TRBV5-6 to TRBJ1-5; perhaps TRBD1 as D (6 bases). CDR1 is SGHDT, CDR2 YYEEEE, per germline. This CDR3 spans 16 amino acids. V was cut by 2 bases and J by 0 bases, with 12 bases left in between. The CDR3 protein is CASSFWTVLSNQPQHF. The CDR3 coding sequence is TGTGCCAGCAGCTTCTGGACAGTACTTAGCAATCAGCCCCAGCATTTT.

This rearrangement joins TRBV5-5 to TRBJ1-5; D is uncertain. In germline, CDR1 is SGHKS, CDR2 YYEKEE (reference sequence). The CDR3 totals 14 residues. V shed 0 bases and J shed 1 base, with 5 bases lying between them. The CDR3 loop is CASSLGGSNQPQHF. CDR3 coding DNA: TGTGCCAGCAGCTTGGGTGGGAGCAATCAGCCCCAGCATTTT.